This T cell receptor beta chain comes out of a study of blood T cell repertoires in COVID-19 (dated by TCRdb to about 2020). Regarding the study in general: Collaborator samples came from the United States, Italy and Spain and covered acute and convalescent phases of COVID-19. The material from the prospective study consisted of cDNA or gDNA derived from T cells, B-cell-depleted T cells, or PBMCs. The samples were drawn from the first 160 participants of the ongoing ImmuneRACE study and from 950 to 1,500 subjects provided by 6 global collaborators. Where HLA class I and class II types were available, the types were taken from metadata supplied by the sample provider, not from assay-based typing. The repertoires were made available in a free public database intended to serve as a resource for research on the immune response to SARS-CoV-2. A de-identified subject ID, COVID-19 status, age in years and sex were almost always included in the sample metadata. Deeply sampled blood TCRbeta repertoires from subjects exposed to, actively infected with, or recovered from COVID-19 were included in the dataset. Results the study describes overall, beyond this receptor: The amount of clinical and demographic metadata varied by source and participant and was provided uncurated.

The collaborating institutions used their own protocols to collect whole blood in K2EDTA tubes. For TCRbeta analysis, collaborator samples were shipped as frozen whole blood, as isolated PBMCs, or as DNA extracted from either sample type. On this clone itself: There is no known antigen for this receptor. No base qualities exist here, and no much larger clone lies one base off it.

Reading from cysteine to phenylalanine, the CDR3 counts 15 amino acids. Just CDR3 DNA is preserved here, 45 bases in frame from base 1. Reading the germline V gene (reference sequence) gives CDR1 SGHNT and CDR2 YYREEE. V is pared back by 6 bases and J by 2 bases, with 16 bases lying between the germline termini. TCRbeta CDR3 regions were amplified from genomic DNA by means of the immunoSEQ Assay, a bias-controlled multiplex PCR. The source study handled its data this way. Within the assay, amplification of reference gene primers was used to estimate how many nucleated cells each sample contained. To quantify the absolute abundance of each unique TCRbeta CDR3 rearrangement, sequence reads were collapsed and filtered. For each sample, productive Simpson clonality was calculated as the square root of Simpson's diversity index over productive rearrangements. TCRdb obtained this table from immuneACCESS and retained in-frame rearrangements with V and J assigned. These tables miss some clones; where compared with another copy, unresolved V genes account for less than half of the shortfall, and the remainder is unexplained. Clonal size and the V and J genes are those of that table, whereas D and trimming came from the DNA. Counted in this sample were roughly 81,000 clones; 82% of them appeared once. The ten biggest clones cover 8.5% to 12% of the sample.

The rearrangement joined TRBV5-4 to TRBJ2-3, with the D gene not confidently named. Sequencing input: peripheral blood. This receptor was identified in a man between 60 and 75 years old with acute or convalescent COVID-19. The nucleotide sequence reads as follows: TGTGCCAGCATCCATTGGGCTCGAGACACAGATACGCAGTATTTT. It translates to CASIHWARDTDTQYF. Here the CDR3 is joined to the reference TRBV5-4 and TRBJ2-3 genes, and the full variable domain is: ETGVTQSPTHLIKTRGQQVTLRCSSQSGHNTVSWYQQALGQGPQFIFQYYREEENGRGNFPPRFSGLQFPNYSSELNVNALELDDSALYLCASIHWARDTDTQYFGPGTRLTVL.